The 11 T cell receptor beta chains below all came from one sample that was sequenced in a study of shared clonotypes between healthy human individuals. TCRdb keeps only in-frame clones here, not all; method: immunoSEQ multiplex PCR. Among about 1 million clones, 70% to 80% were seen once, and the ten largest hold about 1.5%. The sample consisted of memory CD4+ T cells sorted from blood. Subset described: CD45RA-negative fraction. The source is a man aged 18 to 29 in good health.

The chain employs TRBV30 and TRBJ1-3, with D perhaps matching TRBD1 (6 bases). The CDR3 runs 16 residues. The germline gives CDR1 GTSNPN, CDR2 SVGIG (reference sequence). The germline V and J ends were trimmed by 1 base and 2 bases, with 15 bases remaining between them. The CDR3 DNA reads TGTGCCTGGAGTGGAAGGGGGGGCAGGGCTGGAAACACCATATATTTT. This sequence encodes CAWSGRGGRAGNTIYF.

The CDR3 DNA reads as TGTGCCAGCAGTGGGGCGGAGGGCCGTTACAGCGAATCCTACGAGCAGTACTTC. It specifies CASSGAEGRYSESYEQYF. This chain connects TRBV6-1 to TRBJ2-7; weak D call: TRBD2 (6 bases). Between the trimmed V and J ends, which lost 4 bases and 1 base, there was a span of 23 bases. The CDR3 loop spans 18 amino acids. Per germline, CDR1 MNHNS and CDR2 SASEGT.

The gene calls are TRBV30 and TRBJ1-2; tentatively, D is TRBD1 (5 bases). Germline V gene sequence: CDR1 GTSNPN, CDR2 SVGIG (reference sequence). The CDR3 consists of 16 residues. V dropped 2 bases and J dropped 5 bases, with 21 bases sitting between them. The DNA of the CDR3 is TGTGCCTGGAGTCACCCCGGGGCCGGGGGAACTTATGGCTACACCTTC. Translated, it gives CAWSHPGAGGTYGYTF.

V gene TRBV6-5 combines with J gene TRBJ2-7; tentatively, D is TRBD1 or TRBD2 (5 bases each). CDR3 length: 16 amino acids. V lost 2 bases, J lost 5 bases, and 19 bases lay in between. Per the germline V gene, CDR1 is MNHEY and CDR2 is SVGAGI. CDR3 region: CASSYSRAGTHHEQYF. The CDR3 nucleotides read TGTGCCAGCAGTTACAGCCGTGCAGGGACCCATCACGAGCAGTACTTC.

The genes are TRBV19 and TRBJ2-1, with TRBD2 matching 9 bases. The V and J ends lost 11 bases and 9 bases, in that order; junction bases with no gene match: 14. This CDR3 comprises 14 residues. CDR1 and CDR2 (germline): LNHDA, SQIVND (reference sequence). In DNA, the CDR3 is TGTGCCTCATCGGGGATAGCGGGGGTCACTGAGCAGTTCTTC. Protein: CASSGIAGVTEQFF.

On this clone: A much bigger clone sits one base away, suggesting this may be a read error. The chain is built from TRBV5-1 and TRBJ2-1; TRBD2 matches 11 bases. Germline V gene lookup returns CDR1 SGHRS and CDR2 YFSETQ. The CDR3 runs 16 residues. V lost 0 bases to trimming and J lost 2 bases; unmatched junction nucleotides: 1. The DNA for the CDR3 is TGCGCCAGCAGCTTGGGGGGACTAGCGGCCTACAATGAGCAGTTCTTC. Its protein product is CASSLGGLAAYNEQFF.

Here the CDR3 reads CASSRLGETQYF. The DNA for the CDR3 is TGTGCCAGCAGTCGTCTTGGGGAGACCCAGTACTTC. The chain uses TRBV6-5 and TRBJ2-5; D is unresolved. This CDR3 comprises 12 residues. With 5 bases removed from V and 5 bases from J, the gap between germline ends came to 9 bases. Per germline, CDR1 MNHEY and CDR2 SVGAGI.

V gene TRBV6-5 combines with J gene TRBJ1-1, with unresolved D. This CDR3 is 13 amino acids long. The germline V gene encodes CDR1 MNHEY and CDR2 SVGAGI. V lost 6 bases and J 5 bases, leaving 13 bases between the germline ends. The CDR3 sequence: CASSTTLGTEAFF. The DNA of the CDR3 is TGTGCCAGCAGCACGACTTTGGGTACTGAAGCTTTCTTT.

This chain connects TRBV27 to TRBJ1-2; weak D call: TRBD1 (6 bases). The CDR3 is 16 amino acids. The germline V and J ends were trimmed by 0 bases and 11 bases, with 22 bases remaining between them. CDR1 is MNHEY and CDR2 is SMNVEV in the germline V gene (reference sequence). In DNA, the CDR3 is TGTGCCAGCAGTTTATCCGGGACATATAGTGTAGGGGGATACACCTTC. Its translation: CASSLSGTYSVGGYTF.

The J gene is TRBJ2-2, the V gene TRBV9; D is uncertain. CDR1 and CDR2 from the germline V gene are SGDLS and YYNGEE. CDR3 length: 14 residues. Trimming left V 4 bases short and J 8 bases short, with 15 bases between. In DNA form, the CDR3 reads TGTGCCAGCAGCCAACAGTCCGATGGGGGGGAGCTGTTTTTT. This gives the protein CASSQQSDGGELFF.

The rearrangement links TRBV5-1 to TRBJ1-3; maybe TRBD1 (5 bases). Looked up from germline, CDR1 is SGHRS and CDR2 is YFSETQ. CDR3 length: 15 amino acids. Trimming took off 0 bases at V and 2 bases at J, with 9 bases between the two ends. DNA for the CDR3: TGCGCCAGCAGCTTGGCCGAAGGGGCTGGAAACACCATATATTTT. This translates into CASSLAEGAGNTIYF.